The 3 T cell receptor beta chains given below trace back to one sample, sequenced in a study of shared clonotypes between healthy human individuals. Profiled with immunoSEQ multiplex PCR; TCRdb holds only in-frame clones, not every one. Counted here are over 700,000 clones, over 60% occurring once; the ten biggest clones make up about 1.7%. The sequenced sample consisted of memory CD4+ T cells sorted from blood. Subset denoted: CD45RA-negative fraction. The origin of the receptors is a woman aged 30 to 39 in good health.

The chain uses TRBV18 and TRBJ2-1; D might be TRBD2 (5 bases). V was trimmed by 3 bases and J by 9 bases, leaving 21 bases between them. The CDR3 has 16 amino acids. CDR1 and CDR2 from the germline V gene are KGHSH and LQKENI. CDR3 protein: CASSPLASGSEREQFF. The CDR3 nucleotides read TGTGCCAGCTCACCTCTCGCTTCGGGTAGCGAGCGTGAGCAGTTCTTC.

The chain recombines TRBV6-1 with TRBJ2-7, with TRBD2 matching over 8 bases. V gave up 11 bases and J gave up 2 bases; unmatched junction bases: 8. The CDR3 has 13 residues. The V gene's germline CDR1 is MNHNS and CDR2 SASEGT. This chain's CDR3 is CALRREETYEQYF. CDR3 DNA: TGTGCCCTCCGGCGGGAGGAAACCTACGAGCAGTACTTC.

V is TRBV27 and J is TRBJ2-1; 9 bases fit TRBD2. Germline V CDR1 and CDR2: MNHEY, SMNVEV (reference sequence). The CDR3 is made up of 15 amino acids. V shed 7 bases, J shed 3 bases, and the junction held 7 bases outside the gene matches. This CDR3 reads CASKPLAGNYNEQFF. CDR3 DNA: TGTGCCAGCAAACCACTAGCGGGTAACTACAATGAGCAGTTCTTC.